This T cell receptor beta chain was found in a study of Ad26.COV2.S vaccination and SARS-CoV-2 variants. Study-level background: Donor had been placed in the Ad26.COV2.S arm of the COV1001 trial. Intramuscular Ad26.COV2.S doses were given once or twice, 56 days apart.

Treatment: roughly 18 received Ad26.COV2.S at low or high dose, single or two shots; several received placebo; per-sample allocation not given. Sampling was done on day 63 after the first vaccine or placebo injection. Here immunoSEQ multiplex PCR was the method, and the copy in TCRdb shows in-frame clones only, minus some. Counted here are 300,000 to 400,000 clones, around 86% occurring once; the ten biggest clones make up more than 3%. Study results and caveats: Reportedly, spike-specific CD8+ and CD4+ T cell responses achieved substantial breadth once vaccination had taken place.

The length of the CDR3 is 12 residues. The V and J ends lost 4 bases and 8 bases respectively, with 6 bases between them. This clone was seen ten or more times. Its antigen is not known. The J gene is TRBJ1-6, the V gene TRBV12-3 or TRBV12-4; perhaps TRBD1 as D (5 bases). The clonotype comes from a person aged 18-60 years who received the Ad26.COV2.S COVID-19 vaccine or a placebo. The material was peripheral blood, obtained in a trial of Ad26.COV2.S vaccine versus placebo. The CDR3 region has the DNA TGTGCCAGCAGTTCCAGGGATTCACCCCTCCACTTT. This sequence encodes CASSSRDSPLHF.